The 25 T cell receptor beta chains below all came from one sample that was sequenced in a study of regulatory and conventional T cells in RAG deficiency. Genomic DNA came from blood conventional CD4+ T cells gated CD25-low CD127-high. Sequenced by immunoSEQ multiplex PCR; TCRdb stores in-frame clones only, minus some. Here the sample spans around 20,000 clones, 95% to 96% being singletons. These sequences were also reported in another study, on regulatory T cells. That paper states: Amplification used 52 TRBV primers and 13 TRBJ primers.

The sample taken for sequencing was CD25- CD4+ T cells sorted from blood. These receptor sequences come from a human donor in good health.

This chain uses TRBV5-1 with TRBJ2-2, with D possibly matching TRBD1 (6 bases). The CDR3 totals 17 residues. CDR1 is SGHRS, CDR2 YFSETQ, per germline. Trimming cost V 4 bases and J 1 base, with 17 bases left between them. CDR3 in amino acids: CASSPSWTAMNTGELFF. The CDR3 DNA sequence: TGCGCCAGCAGCCCCTCGTGGACAGCCATGAACACCGGGGAGCTGTTTTTT.

The CDR3 here is CASSHRTEGAFRYTF. Here the CDR3 DNA reads TGTGCCAGCAGCCACCGGACAGAGGGGGCTTTCCGCTACACCTTC. The V call is TRBV7-2, the J call TRBJ1-2, with TRBD1 matching 7 bases. The ends lost 5 bases at V and 9 bases at J; junction bases unmatched: 15. Germline V gives CDR1 SGHTA, CDR2 FQGNSA. CDR3 length equals 15 residues.

This clone was recorded once. The chain recombines TRBV19 with TRBJ2-5; TRBD1 matches at 8 bases. V trimming: 6 bases; J trimming: 5 bases; junction bases outside the gene matches: 5. Germline V gives CDR1 LNHDA, CDR2 SQIVND (reference sequence). This CDR3 has 13 amino acids. The CDR3 DNA sequence: TGTGCCAGTAGCAGGGGGCGCGGGGAGACCCAGTACTTC. As protein: CASSRGRGETQYF.

This clone was counted once. DNA of the CDR3: TGCAGCGCAAGACAGGGCGCAGATACGCAGTATTTT. Translated: CSARQGADTQYF. The rearrangement joins TRBV29-1 to TRBJ2-3; the match to TRBD1 covers 7 bases. This CDR3 spans 12 amino acids. V was pared by 7 bases and J by 4 bases, with 5 bases of the junction left unmatched. Per germline, CDR1 SQVTM and CDR2 ANQGSEA.

V gene TRBV25-1 combines with J gene TRBJ2-5; a weak D match, TRBD1 (7 bases). V shed 3 bases and J shed 5 bases, with 25 bases lying between them. The CDR3 covers 18 residues. Germline loops: CDR1 MGHDK, CDR2 SYGVNS. The CDR3 nucleotides read TGTGCCAGCAGTGATAGTCAGATTCATCCCAGGGGGGTGGAGACCCAGTACTTC. Translating gives CASSDSQIHPRGVETQYF.

Concerning this clone: Different DNA sequences within this sample yield the same CDR3. CDR3 DNA sequence: TGCGCCAGCAGCCAAGACGATTGGACGGGGGGGATTCCGACCTTC. This translates into CASSQDDWTGGIPTF. The chain uses TRBV4-3 and TRBJ1-2; tentatively, D is TRBD1 (5 bases). V gave up 0 bases and J gave up 14 bases, with 22 bases separating them. The CDR3 totals 15 residues. Germline CDR1 and CDR2: LGHNA and YSLEER.

The chain recombines TRBV9 with TRBJ2-4; the D gene is possibly TRBD2 (6 bases). Germline CDR1 reads SGDLS; CDR2 reads YYNGEE. The CDR3 extends over 11 amino acids. V was cut by 3 bases and J by 8 bases, with 6 bases left in between. The CDR3 DNA sequence: TGTGCCAGCAGCGGGGGGGACATTCAGTACTTC. Translation: CASSGGDIQYF. The full variable domain, its missing parts supplied by reference TRBV9 and TRBJ2-4, is DSGVTQTPKHLITATGQRVTLRCSPRSGDLSVYWYQQSLDQGLQFLIQYYNGEERAKGNILERFSAQQFPDLHSELNLSSLELGDSALYFCASSGGDIQYFGAGTRLSVL.

V gene TRBV5-1 combines with J gene TRBJ1-4, with 12 bases lining up with TRBD1. This CDR3 is built from 15 residues. V lost 4 bases and J lost 4; bases outside the gene matches: 2. Germline CDR1 and CDR2: SGHRS and YFSETQ. CDR3 sequence reads: CASSRDRGLNEKLFF. CDR3 nucleotide sequence: TGCGCCAGCAGCAGGGACAGGGGGCTTAATGAAAAACTGTTTTTT.

This chain links TRBV28 with TRBJ1-2; 11 bases are a match to TRBD1. CDR1 MDHEN and CDR2 SYDVKM come from the germline V gene. This CDR3 has 15 amino acids. Trimming cost V 6 bases and J 3 bases; bases outside gene matches: 6. The CDR3, as DNA: TGTGCCAGCAGACTGGGACAGGGGGATGACTATGGCTACACCTTC. This sequence encodes CASRLGQGDDYGYTF.

The genes are TRBV5-1 and TRBJ1-2; D gene unclear. Per germline, CDR1 SGHRS and CDR2 YFSETQ. The ends were cut back, 3 bases at V and 0 bases at J, with 12 bases in the middle. This CDR3 contains 15 residues. The DNA for the CDR3 is TGCGCCAGCAGCTCGTTCCCCCGGGCTAACTATGGCTACACCTTC. Residues: CASSSFPRANYGYTF.

V usage is TRBV4-2 and J usage is TRBJ1-2; unclear D gene. V lost 3 bases, J lost 3 bases, and 11 bases lay in between. Germline values: CDR1 LGHNA, CDR2 YNFKEQ. The CDR3 is made up of 14 amino acids. CDR3: CASSQQPVDYGYTF. As DNA, the CDR3 is TGTGCCAGCAGCCAGCAACCGGTAGACTATGGCTACACCTTC.

The chain uses TRBV6-4 and TRBJ2-3; D is ambiguous. Trimming cost V 0 bases and J 4 bases, with 17 bases left between them. This CDR3 comprises 17 residues. CDR1 is MRHNA, CDR2 SNTAGT, per germline. The CDR3 DNA is TGTGCCAGCAGTGACTCGATAGAACGGAGCCCTCCAGATACGCAGTATTTT. Translation: CASSDSIERSPPDTQYF.

The chain combines TRBV4-2 with TRBJ2-3; tentative D call: TRBD1 (5 bases). CDR3 length: 17 amino acids. Germline-derived CDR1 and CDR2 are LGHNA and YNFKEQ. V was cut by 0 bases and J by 0 bases, with 13 bases left in between. CDR3 sequence reads: CASSQDPGSLSTDTQYF. The CDR3 DNA is TGTGCCAGCAGCCAAGATCCAGGGTCCCTTAGCACAGATACGCAGTATTTT.

This clone was seen only once. The rearrangement uses TRBV7-9 and TRBJ2-5, with TRBD1 matching over 8 bases. This CDR3 has 18 amino acids. Germline V gene lookup returns CDR1 SEHNR and CDR2 FQNEAQ (reference sequence). After removal of 0 bases from V and 4 bases from J, the junction contained 13 bases not matched to a gene. As DNA, the CDR3 is TGTGCCAGCAGCTTAGCGCGAAAGGCAGGGGGCAGGGGAGAGACCCAGTACTTC. It encodes CASSLARKAGGRGETQYF. Using reference TRBV7-9 and TRBJ2-5 for the parts outside the CDR3, the full variable domain is DTGVSQNPRHKITKRGQNVTFRCDPISEHNRLYWYRQTLGQGPEFLTYFQNEAQLEKSRLLSDRFSAERPKGSFSTLEIQRTEQGDSAMYLCASSLARKAGGRGETQYFGPGTRLLVL.

The chain uses TRBV6-5 and TRBJ1-4; D unclear. The CDR3 is 14 amino acids. The germline V and J ends were trimmed by 0 bases and 8 bases, with 10 bases remaining between them. Germline V lookup: CDR1 MNHEY, CDR2 SVGAGI. The CDR3 nucleotides are TGTGCCAGCAGTTACTCCCGGGAGGGCGAAAAACTGTTTTTT. Residues: CASSYSREGEKLFF.

CDR3 coding DNA: TGTGCCAGCAGTTACTCGGGGGGGGGAGGCTACACCTTC. The encoded protein is CASSYSGGGGYTF. J is TRBJ1-2 and V is TRBV6-5, with a weak D call TRBD1 (5 bases). Germline CDR1 is MNHEY and CDR2 is SVGAGI. The CDR3 spans 13 residues. Trimming took 0 bases from V and 8 from J, leaving 10 bases between them.

The chain links TRBV15 to TRBJ2-5; 7 nucleotides agree with TRBD2. The V gene end was trimmed by 4 bases and the J gene end by 5 bases; junction bases not matched to a gene: 13. Germline V CDR1 and CDR2: LNHNV, YYDKDF (reference sequence). CDR3 length: 16 amino acids. CDR3 sequence: CATSIYNQWGGETQYF. In DNA form, the CDR3 reads TGTGCCACCAGCATATATAATCAGTGGGGGGGGGAGACCCAGTACTTC. Based on the CDR3 plus reference TRBV15 and TRBJ2-5, the full variable domain is DAMVIQNPRYQVTQFGKPVTLSCSQTLNHNVMYWYQQKSSQAPKLLFHYYDKDFNNEADTPDNFQSRRPNTSFCFLDIRSPGLGDTAMYLCATSIYNQWGGETQYFGPGTRLLVL.

This clone came up once. The chain couples TRBV5-1 to TRBJ1-1; D gene uncertain. V lost 0 bases, J lost 2 bases, and 11 bases lay in between. Germline V lookup: CDR1 SGHRS, CDR2 YFSETQ. CDR3 length: 15 residues. The CDR3 coding sequence is TGCGCCAGCAGCTTGGATCCGGGAAGAAACACTGAAGCTTTCTTT. It specifies CASSLDPGRNTEAFF.

The chain combines TRBV5-1 with TRBJ1-4; D is ambiguous. This CDR3 comprises 13 residues. Germline CDR1 and CDR2: SGHRS and YFSETQ. V lost 7 bases, J lost 7 bases, and 14 bases lay in between. In DNA, the CDR3 is TGCGCCAGCGGATCGGAGGGCACTGAAAAACTGTTTTTT. The encoded protein is CASGSEGTEKLFF.

The chain has TRBV2 and TRBJ2-2; possibly TRBD1 for D (5 bases). CDR1 and CDR2 from the germline V gene are SNHLY and FYNNEI. The V gene lost 6 bases and the J gene lost 0 bases, with 14 bases spanning the gap. The CDR3 is 16 amino acids. CDR3 residues: CASRVQASTNTGELFF. The CDR3, as DNA: TGTGCCAGCAGAGTACAGGCATCTACGAACACCGGGGAGCTGTTTTTT.

This rearrangement joins TRBV30 to TRBJ1-1, with D perhaps matching TRBD1 (5 bases). Trimming stripped 0 bases from V and 11 bases from J, with 22 bases between. CDR1 GTSNPN and CDR2 SVGIG come from the germline V gene (reference sequence). CDR3 length: 15 amino acids. CDR3 loop: CAWSVRGGIITGAFF. The CDR3 nucleotides are TGTGCCTGGAGTGTACGGGGGGGGATAATCACGGGCGCTTTCTTT.

The chain joins TRBV18 to TRBJ2-7; TRBD1 might be the D (6 bases). Germline loops: CDR1 KGHSH, CDR2 LQKENI. The CDR3 totals 17 residues. With 3 bases removed from V and 0 bases from J, the gap between germline ends came to 18 bases. CDR3 sequence reads: CASSPWQGKGYSYEQYF. CDR3 sequence (DNA): TGTGCCAGCTCACCGTGGCAGGGGAAGGGATACTCCTACGAGCAGTACTTC. The variable domain in full, with the rest retrieved from reference TRBV18 and TRBJ2-7, is NAGVMQNPRHLVRRRGQEARLRCSPMKGHSHVYWYRQLPEEGLKFMVYLQKENIIDESGMPKERFSAEFPKEGPSILRIQQVVRGDSAAYFCASSPWQGKGYSYEQYFGPGTRLTVT.

This chain connects TRBV5-4 to TRBJ1-1; TRBD1 agrees at 8 bases. Germline-derived CDR1 and CDR2 are SGHNT and YYREEE (reference sequence). The CDR3 spans 15 residues. V lost 4 bases and J lost 3; bases outside the gene matches: 8. CDR3 nucleotide sequence: TGTGCCAGCAGCCCCAAACTCAGGGGGCACACTGAAGCTTTCTTT. This gives the protein CASSPKLRGHTEAFF.

The chain couples TRBV6-5 to TRBJ1-4, with D tentatively TRBD1 (5 bases). The CDR3 covers 16 residues. Trimming took off 0 bases at V and 2 bases at J, with 10 bases between the two ends. CDR1 is MNHEY, CDR2 SVGAGI, per germline. Here the CDR3 DNA reads TGTGCCAGCAGTTACTCGCCAGGGAGGACTAATGAAAAACTGTTTTTT. It specifies CASSYSPGRTNEKLFF.

This chain links TRBV7-2 with TRBJ2-1; D is perhaps TRBD1 (5 bases). Trimming took off 6 bases at V and 7 bases at J, with 10 bases between the two ends. Germline-derived CDR1 and CDR2 are SGHTA and FQGNSA. The CDR3 spans 12 residues. CDR3 sequence: CASSYKGNEQFF. The CDR3 nucleotides read TGTGCCAGCAGTTACAAGGGGAATGAGCAGTTCTTC.